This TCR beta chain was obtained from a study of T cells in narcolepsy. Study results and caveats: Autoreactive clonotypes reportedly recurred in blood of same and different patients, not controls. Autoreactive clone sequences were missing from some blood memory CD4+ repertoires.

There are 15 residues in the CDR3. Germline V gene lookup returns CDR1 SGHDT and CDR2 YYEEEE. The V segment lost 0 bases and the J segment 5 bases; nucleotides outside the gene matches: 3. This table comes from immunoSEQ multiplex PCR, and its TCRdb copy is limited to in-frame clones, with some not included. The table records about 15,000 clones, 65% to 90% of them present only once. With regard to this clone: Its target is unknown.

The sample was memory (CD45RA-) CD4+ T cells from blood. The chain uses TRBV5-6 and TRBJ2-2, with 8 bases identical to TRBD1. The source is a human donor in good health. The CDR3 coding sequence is TGTGCCAGCAGCTTGGCAGGGGGCTATACCGGGGAGCTGTTTTTT. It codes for CASSLAGGYTGELFF.